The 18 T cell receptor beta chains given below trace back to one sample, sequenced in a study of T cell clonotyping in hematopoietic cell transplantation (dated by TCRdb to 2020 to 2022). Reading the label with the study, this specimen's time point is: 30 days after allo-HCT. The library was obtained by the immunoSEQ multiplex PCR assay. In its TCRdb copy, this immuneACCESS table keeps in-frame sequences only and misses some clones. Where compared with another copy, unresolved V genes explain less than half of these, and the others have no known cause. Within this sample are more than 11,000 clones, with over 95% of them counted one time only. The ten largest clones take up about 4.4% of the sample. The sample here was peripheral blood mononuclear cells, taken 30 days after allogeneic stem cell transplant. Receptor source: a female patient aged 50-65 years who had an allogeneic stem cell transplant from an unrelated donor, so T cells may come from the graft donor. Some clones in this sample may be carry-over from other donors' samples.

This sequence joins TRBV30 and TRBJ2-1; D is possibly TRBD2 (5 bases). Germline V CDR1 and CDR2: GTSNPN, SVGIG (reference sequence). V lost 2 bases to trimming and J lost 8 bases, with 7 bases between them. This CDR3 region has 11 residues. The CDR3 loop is CAWSRRDEQFF. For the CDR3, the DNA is TGTGCCTGGAGTAGGCGGGATGAGCAGTTCTTC.

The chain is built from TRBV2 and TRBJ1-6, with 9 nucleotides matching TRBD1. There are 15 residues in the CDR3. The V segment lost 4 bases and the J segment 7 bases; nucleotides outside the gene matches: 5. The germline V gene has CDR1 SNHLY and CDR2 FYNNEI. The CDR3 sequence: CASSVGGTGNSPLHF. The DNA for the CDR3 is TGTGCCAGCAGTGTAGGGGGGACAGGGAATTCACCCCTCCACTTT.

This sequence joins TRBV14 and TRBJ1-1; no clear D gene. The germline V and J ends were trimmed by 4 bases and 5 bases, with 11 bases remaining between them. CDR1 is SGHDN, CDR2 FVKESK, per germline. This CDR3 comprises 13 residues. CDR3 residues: CASSPPWGTEAFF. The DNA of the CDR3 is TGTGCCAGCAGCCCGCCCTGGGGAACTGAAGCTTTCTTT.

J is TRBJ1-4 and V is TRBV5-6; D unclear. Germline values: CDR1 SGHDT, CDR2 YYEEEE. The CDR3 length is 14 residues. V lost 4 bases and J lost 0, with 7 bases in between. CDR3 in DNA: TGTGCCAGCAGCCGAGTTGCAACTAATGAAAAACTGTTTTTT. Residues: CASSRVATNEKLFF.

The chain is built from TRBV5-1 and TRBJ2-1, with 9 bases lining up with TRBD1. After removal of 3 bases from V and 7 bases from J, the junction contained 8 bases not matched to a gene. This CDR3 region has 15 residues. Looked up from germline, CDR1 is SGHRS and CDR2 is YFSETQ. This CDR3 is CASSSLGQGLNEQFF. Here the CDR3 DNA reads TGCGCCAGCAGCTCCTTGGGACAGGGCTTGAATGAGCAGTTCTTC.

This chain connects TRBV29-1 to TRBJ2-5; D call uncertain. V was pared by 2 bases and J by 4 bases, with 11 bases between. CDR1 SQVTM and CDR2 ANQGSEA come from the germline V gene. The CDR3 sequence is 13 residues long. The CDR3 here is CSVEKSPRETQYF. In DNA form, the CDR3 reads TGCAGCGTTGAAAAATCTCCTAGAGAGACCCAGTACTTC.

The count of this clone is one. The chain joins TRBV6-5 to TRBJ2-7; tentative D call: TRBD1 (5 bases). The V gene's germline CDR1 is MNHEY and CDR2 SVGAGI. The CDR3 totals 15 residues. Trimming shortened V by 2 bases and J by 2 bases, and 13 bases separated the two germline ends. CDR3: CASSYLTARTYEQYF. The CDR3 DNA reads TGTGCCAGCAGTTACCTGACAGCTCGCACCTACGAGCAGTACTTC.

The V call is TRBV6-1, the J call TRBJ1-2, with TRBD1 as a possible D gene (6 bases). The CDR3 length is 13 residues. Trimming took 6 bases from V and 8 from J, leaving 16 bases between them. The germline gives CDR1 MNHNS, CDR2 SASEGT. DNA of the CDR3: TGTGCCAGCAGCCCGTCACAGGGAGCGGGCTACACCTTC. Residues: CASSPSQGAGYTF.

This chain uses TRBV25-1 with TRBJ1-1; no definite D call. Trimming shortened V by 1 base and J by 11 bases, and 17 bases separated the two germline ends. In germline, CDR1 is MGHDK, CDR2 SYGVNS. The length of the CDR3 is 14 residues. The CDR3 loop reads CASSELGTAEGAFF. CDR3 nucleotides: TGTGCCAGCAGTGAATTAGGTACGGCCGAAGGGGCTTTCTTT. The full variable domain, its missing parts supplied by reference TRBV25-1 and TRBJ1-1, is EADIYQTPRYLVIGTGKKITLECSQTMGHDKMYWYQQDPGMELHLIHYSYGVNSTEKGDLSSESTVSRIRTEHFPLTLESARPSHTSQYLCASSELGTAEGAFFGQGTRLTVV.

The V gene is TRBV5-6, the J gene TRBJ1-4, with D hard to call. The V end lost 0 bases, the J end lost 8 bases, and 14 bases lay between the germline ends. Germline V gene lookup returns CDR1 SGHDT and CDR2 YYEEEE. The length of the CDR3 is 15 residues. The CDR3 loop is CASSLVWQDREKLFF. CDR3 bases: TGTGCCAGCAGCTTGGTTTGGCAGGATCGCGAAAAACTGTTTTTT.

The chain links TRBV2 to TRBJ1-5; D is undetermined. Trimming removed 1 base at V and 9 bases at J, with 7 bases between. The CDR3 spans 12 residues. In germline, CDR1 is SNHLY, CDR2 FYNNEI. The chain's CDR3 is CASSEEARPQHF. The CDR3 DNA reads TGTGCCAGCAGTGAAGAGGCACGGCCCCAGCATTTT.

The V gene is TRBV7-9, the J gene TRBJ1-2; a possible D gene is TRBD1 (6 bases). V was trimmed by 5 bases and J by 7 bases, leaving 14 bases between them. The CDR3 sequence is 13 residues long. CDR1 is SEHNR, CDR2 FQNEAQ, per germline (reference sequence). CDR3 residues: CASSPTGMAGYTF. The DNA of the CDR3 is TGTGCCAGCAGCCCTACAGGGATGGCTGGCTACACCTTC.

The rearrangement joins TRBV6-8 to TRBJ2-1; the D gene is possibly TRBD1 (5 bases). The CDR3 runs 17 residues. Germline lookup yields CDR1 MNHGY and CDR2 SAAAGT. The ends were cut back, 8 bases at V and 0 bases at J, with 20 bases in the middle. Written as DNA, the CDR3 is TGTGCCAGCGGGGCCGTGGGATGGTCTAGCTCCTACAATGAGCAGTTCTTC. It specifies CASGAVGWSSSYNEQFF.

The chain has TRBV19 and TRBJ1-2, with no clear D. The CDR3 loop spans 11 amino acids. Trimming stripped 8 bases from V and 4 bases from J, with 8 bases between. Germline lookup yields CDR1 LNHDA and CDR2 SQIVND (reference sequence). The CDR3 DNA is TGTGCCAGTCAGGCCATCTATGGCTACACCTTC. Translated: CASQAIYGYTF.

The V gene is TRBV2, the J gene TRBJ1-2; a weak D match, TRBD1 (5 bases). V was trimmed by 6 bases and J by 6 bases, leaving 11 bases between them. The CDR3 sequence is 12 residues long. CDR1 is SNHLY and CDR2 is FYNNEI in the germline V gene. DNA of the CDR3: TGTGCCAGCAGATCCGGGGCGAATGGCTACACCTTC. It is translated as CASRSGANGYTF.

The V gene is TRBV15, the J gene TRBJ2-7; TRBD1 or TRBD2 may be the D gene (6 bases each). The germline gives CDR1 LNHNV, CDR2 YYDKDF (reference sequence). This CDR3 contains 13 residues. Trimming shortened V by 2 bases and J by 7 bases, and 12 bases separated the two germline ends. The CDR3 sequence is CATSRRGLREQYF. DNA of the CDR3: TGTGCCACCAGCAGACGGGGGCTACGGGAGCAGTACTTC.

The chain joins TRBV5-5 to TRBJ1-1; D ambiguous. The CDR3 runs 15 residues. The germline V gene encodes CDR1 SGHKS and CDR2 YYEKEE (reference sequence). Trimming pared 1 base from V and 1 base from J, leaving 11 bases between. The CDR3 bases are TGTGCCAGCAGCTTGTATAATATGGGGAACACTGAAGCTTTCTTT. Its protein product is CASSLYNMGNTEAFF.

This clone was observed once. CDR3 in DNA: TGTGCCAGCAGTTCCGATAGCAATCAGCCCCAGCATTTT. Residues: CASSSDSNQPQHF. This chain links TRBV2 with TRBJ1-5; D unclear. Germline-derived CDR1 and CDR2 are SNHLY and FYNNEI. Trimming removed 5 bases from V and 0 bases from J, with 5 bases in between. The CDR3 runs 13 residues.